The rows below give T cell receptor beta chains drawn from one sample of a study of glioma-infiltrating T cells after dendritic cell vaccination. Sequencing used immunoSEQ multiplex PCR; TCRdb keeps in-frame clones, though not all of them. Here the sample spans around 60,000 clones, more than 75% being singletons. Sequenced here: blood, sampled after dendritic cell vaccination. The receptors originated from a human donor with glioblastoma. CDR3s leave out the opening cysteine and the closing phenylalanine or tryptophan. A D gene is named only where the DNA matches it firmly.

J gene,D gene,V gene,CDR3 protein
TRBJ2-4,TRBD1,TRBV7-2,ASSARTGGGDIQY
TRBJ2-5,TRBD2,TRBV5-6,ASSFGASGEETQY
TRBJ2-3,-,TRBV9,ASSPRGTGDTQY
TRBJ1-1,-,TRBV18,ASSRSDAGKNTEAF
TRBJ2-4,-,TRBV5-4,ASSSAGSENIQY
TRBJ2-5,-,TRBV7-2,ASSTYGTQY
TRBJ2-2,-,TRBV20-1,SAPGVGELF
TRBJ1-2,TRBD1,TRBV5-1,ASSYNSPGQGTGGYT
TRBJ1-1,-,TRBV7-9,ASSMDMGYRSEAF
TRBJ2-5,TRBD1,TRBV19,ASSIGTGRSGETQY
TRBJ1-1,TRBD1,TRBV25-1,ASSRQGPQNTEAF
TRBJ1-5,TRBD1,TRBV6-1,ASTPTRGNQPQH
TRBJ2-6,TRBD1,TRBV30,AWSTDRVAGANVLT
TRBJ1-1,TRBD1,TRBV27,ASSLRGLTEAF